This is a list of T cell receptor beta chains from one sample in a study of regulatory T cells in long-lasting Graves disease. TCRdb re-analysed the multiplex PCR reads in MiXCR, keeping a single row per CDR3 protein. Among 400,000 to 500,000 distinct CDR3 sequences listed, 15% were seen once. Another study also made use of these data, one on T cells in Graves' hyperthyroidism and ophthalmopathy.

The material was peripheral blood mononuclear cells (PBMCs), obtained at new diagnosis, from a patient treated with antithyroid drugs. The receptors come from a woman aged 40 to 49 with Graves disease. Both conserved end residues are part of each CDR3. The D gene is left open where the match is weak. A row's size may be missing; if present it is once, few, many or a size class.

. many TRBJ2-1 TRBV28 CASSLLTNNEQFF TGTGCCAGCAGTTTATTGACCAACAATGAGCAGTTCTTC
. many TRBJ2-1 TRBV11-3 CASSLEAWGRESSYNEQFF TGTGCCAGCAGCTTAGAGGCTTGGGGGCGGGAGAGCTCCTACAATGAGCAGTTCTTC
TRBD2 many TRBJ2-7 TRBV28 CASSFSPGGGYEQYF TGTGCCAGCAGTTTTTCACCGGGGGGGGGCTACGAGCAGTACTTC
TRBD2 many TRBJ2-1 TRBV30 CAWAGDSYNEQFF TGTGCCTGGGCGGGGGACTCCTACAATGAGCAGTTCTTC
TRBD2 . TRBJ2-5 TRBV28 CASGVAGGETQYF TGTGCCAGCGGTGTAGCGGGAGGTGAGACCCAGTACTTC
. . TRBJ2-5 TRBV4-1 CASSPGGGKQETQYF TGCGCCAGCAGTCCCGGCGGCGGAAAACAAGAGACCCAGTACTTC
. many TRBJ2-1 TRBV7-6 CASSLPPAGIYNEQFF TGTGCCAGCAGCTTACCCCCGGCGGGGATTTACAATGAGCAGTTCTTC
TRBD2 few TRBJ2-3 TRBV30 CAWMTSGRPADTQYF TGTGCCTGGATGACTAGCGGGAGACCCGCAGATACGCAGTATTTT
TRBD2 many TRBJ2-7 TRBV2 CASRMTSSYEQYF TGTGCCAGCAGAATGACTAGCAGCTACGAGCAGTACTTC
. many TRBJ2-1 TRBV9 CASSVYWSSYNEQFF TGTGCCAGCAGCGTATACTGGTCGTCCTACAATGAGCAGTTCTTC
TRBD1 many TRBJ2-1 TRBV6-2/TRBV6-3 CASSRTGVGNEQFF TGTGCCAGCAGTCGGACAGGGGTTGGCAATGAGCAGTTCTTC
. . TRBJ1-2 TRBV29-1 CSVEWIGRNYGYTF TGCAGCGTTGAGTGGATAGGGAGGAACTATGGCTACACCTTC
. . TRBJ1-6 TRBV6-1 CAIRRDRHSPLHF TGTGCCATCCGACGCGACAGACATTCACCCCTCCACTTT
TRBD2 many TRBJ2-3 TRBV27 CASSLAGGEDTQYF TGTGCCAGCAGTTTAGCGGGAGGCGAAGATACGCAGTATTTT
. many TRBJ2-5 TRBV28 CASSSVVETQYF TGTGCCAGCAGTTCCGTAGTGGAGACCCAGTACTTC
TRBD2 . TRBJ2-2 TRBV18 CASSATSGSTGELFF TGTGCCAGCTCAGCGACTAGCGGGAGTACCGGGGAGCTGTTTTTT
. . TRBJ2-1 TRBV4-1 CASSQERFRGNEQFF TGCGCCAGCAGCCAAGAACGGTTCAGGGGTAATGAGCAGTTCTTC
. many TRBJ1-2 TRBV7-2 CASIPRGDYNYGYTF TGTGCCAGCATCCCCAGAGGGGACTATAACTATGGCTACACCTTC
. many TRBJ2-7 TRBV12-3/TRBV12-4 CASSLFGGAYEQYF TGTGCCAGCAGTTTATTCGGCGGGGCCTACGAGCAGTACTTC
. many TRBJ2-3 TRBV2 CASRQNPTDTQYF TGTGCCAGCAGACAGAATCCCACAGATACGCAGTATTTT
TRBD2 few TRBJ2-2 TRBV19 CASSIGGTSGRFTGELFF TGTGCCAGTAGTATAGGCGGGACTAGCGGGAGGTTCACCGGGGAGCTGTTTTTT
TRBD1 many TRBJ1-6 TRBV11-2 CASSAGQDGRPLHF TGTGCCAGCAGCGCGGGACAGGACGGGAGGCCCCTCCACTTT
. few TRBJ2-2 TRBV5-1 CASSPGTAVGELFF TGCGCCAGCAGCCCAGGGACGGCCGTGGGGGAGCTGTTTTTT
. . TRBJ2-3 TRBV4-1 CASSQALEWSTDTQYF TGCGCCAGCAGCCAAGCACTGGAGTGGAGCACAGATACGCAGTATTTT
. many TRBJ2-1 TRBV28 CASSLSSLNEQFF TGTGCCAGCAGTTTATCTTCCCTCAATGAGCAGTTCTTC
. . TRBJ2-1 TRBV24-1 CATSGQGWDEQFF TGTGCCACCAGTGGGCAGGGGTGGGATGAGCAGTTCTTC
. many TRBJ1-2 TRBV19 CASSKQGFYGYTF TGTGCCAGTAGCAAACAGGGTTTCTATGGCTACACCTTC
. many TRBJ2-5 TRBV18 CASSSDNDQETQYF TGTGCCAGCTCCTCGGACAACGACCAAGAGACCCAGTACTTC
. few TRBJ2-1 TRBV12-3/TRBV12-4 CASSLYGENEQFF TGTGCCAGCAGTTTATATGGTGAGAATGAGCAGTTCTTC
. many TRBJ1-2 TRBV18 CASSPSGRANYGYTF TGTGCCAGCTCACCAAGTGGAAGAGCTAACTATGGCTACACCTTC
TRBD1 . TRBJ1-1 TRBV12-3/TRBV12-4 CASTPGGTVTEAFF TGTGCCAGCACCCCAGGCGGGACAGTCACTGAAGCTTTCTTT
TRBD1 few TRBJ1-2 TRBV5-4 CASSRRTGGIDGYTF TGTGCCAGCAGCAGACGGACAGGGGGAATTGATGGCTACACCTTC
. few TRBJ2-3 TRBV5-8 CASSPPRGGTDTQYF TGTGCCAGCAGCCCCCCACGCGGGGGCACAGATACGCAGTATTTT
. . TRBJ1-6 TRBV29-1 CSVQGSYNSPLHF TGCAGCGTACAGGGTTCCTATAATTCACCCCTCCACTTT
TRBD1 few TRBJ2-7 TRBV10-3 CAISSGTGDSEQYF TGTGCCATCAGTAGTGGGACAGGGGACTCCGAGCAGTACTTC
TRBD1 . TRBJ2-2 TRBV19 CASTVGTANTGELFF TGTGCCAGCACCGTGGGGACAGCGAACACCGGGGAGCTGTTTTTT
. many TRBJ1-6 TRBV27 CASSFRWATIISPLHF TGTGCCAGCAGTTTTCGGTGGGCCACTATAATTTCACCCCTCCACTTT
TRBD2 . TRBJ2-3 TRBV6-5 CASSYDGRPPHTDTQYF TGTGCCAGCAGTTACGACGGGAGGCCCCCTCACACAGATACGCAGTATTTT
. . TRBJ1-1 TRBV3-1 CASSQGGMNTEAFF TGTGCCAGCAGCCAAGGTGGTATGAACACTGAAGCTTTCTTT
. many TRBJ1-1 TRBV11-2 CASSLFDTEAFF TGTGCCAGCAGCTTGTTCGACACTGAAGCTTTCTTT
TRBD1 many TRBJ2-5 TRBV7-3 CASSQRDRYQETQYF TGTGCCAGCAGCCAGAGGGACAGATACCAAGAGACCCAGTACTTC
TRBD1 many TRBJ2-5 TRBV30 CAWSITGGFQETQYF TGTGCCTGGAGTATCACAGGGGGTTTCCAAGAGACCCAGTACTTC
. many TRBJ2-5 TRBV20-1 CSAPRTASQETQYF TGCAGTGCCCCTCGGACAGCTAGTCAAGAGACCCAGTACTTC
TRBD1 few TRBJ2-6 TRBV7-9 CASSLARGQGVTGANVLTF TGTGCCAGCAGCTTAGCTCGGGGACAGGGGGTAACTGGGGCCAACGTCCTGACTTTC
TRBD1 few TRBJ2-3 TRBV20-1 CSASEDRGHFTDTQYF TGCAGTGCTAGTGAGGACAGGGGGCATTTCACAGATACGCAGTATTTT
. many TRBJ1-2 TRBV28 CASRGIGYGYTF TGTGCCAGCAGGGGGATCGGTTATGGCTACACCTTC
TRBD2 few TRBJ2-3 TRBV19 CASSMSSGRTDTQYF TGTGCCAGTAGTATGTCTAGCGGGCGCACAGATACGCAGTATTTT
TRBD2 . TRBJ2-1 TRBV30 CAWRELRGGPSYNEQFF TGTGCCTGGAGGGAATTGAGGGGAGGGCCTTCCTACAATGAGCAGTTCTTC
TRBD2 . TRBJ2-2 TRBV10-2 CASSVGLAAGELFF TGCGCCAGCAGTGTGGGACTAGCGGCCGGGGAGCTGTTTTTT
TRBD1 many TRBJ2-5 TRBV11-2 CASSLTGAIQETQYF TGTGCCAGCAGCTTAACAGGGGCAATCCAAGAGACCCAGTACTTC
TRBD1 few TRBJ2-2 TRBV18 CASTGVPGQRTGELFF TGTGCCAGCACGGGCGTACCGGGACAGAGAACCGGGGAGCTGTTTTTT
. many TRBJ2-3 TRBV5-6 CASSRWSTDTQYF TGTGCCAGCAGCCGCTGGAGCACAGATACGCAGTATTTT
. . TRBJ2-2 TRBV6-2/TRBV6-3 CASSYSSGSNTGELFF TGTGCCAGCAGTTACTCAAGCGGGTCTAACACCGGGGAGCTGTTTTTT